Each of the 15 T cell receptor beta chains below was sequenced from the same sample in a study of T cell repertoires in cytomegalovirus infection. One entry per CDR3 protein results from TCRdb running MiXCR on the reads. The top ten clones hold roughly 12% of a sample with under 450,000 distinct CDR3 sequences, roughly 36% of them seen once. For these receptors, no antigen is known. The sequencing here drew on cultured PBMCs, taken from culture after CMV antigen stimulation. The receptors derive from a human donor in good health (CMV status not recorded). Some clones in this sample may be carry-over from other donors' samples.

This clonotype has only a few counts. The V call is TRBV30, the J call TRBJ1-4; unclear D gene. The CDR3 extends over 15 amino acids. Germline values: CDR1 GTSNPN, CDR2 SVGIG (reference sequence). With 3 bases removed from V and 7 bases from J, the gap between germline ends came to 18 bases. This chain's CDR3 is CAWSAHSAAGEKLFF. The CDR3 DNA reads TGTGCCTGGAGCGCACACAGCGCTGCGGGTGAAAAACTGTTTTTT.

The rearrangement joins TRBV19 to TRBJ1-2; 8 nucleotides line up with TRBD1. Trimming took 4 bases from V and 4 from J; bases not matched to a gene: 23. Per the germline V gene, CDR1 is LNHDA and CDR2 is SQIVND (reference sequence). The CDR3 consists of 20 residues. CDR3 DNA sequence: TGTGCCAGTAGTAAATCTCCGGGGACCAGAGGACAGGGACTGGGCTATGGCTACACCTTC. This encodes CASSKSPGTRGQGLGYGYTF.

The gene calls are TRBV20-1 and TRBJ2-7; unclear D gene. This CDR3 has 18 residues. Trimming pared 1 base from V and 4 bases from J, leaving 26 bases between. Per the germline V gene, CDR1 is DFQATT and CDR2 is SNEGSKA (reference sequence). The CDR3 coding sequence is TGCAGTGCTAGAGTGCGTGACGCCAACTCACCTTTCCGGTACGAGCAGTACTTC. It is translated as CSARVRDANSPFRYEQYF.

CDR3 sequence: CASSENLSGLNTEAFF. Here the CDR3 DNA reads TGTGCCAGCAGTGAGAACTTATCGGGTCTGAACACTGAAGCTTTCTTT. V and J are TRBV28 and TRBJ1-1; D is uncertain. This CDR3 is 16 amino acids long. Germline V CDR1 and CDR2: MDHEN, SYDVKM. Trimming took off 5 bases at V and 0 bases at J, with 16 bases between the two ends.

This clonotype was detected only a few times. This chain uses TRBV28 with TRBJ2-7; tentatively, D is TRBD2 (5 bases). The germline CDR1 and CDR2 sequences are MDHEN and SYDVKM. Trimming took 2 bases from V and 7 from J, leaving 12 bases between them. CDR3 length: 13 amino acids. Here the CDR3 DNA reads TGTGCCAGCAGTTTAACTTCCTCGGGGGAGCAGTACTTC. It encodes CASSLTSSGEQYF.

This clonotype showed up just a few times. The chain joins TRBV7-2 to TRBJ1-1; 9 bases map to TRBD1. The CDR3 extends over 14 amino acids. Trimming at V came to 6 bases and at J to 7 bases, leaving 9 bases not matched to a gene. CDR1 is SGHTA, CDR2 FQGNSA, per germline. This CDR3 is CASRPTGGAYEAFF. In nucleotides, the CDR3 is TGTGCCAGCAGACCCACAGGGGGCGCGTATGAAGCTTTCTTT.

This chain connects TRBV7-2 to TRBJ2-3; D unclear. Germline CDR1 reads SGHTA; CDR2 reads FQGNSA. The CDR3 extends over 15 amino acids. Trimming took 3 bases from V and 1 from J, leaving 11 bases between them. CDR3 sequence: CASSFLKAGTDTQYF. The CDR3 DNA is TGTGCCAGCAGCTTTCTGAAGGCTGGCACAGATACGCAGTATTTT.

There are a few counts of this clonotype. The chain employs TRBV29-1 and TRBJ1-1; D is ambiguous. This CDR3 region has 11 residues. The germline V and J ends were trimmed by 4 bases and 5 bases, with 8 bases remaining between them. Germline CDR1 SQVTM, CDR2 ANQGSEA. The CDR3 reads CSVVIVTEAFF. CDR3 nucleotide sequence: TGCAGCGTTGTGATCGTTACTGAAGCTTTCTTT. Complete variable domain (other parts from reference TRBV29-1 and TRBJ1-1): SAVISQKPSRDICQRGTSLTIQCQVDSQVTMMFWYRQQPGQSLTLIATANQGSEATYESGFVIDKFPISRPNLTFSTLTVSNMSPEDSSIYLCSVVIVTEAFFGQGTRLTVV.

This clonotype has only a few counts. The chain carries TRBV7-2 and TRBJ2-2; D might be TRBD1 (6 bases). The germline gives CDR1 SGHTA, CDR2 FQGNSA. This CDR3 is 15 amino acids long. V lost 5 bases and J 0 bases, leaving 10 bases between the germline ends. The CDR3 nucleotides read TGTGCCAGCAGCCTCCGGACAGCGAACACCGGGGAGCTGTTTTTT. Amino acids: CASSLRTANTGELFF. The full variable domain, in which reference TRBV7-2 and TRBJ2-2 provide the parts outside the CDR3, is GAGVSQSPSNKVTEKGKDVELRCDPISGHTALYWYRQSLGQGLEFLIYFQGNSAPDKSGLPSDRFSAERTGGSVSTLTIQRTQQEDSAVYLCASSLRTANTGELFFGEGSRLTVL.

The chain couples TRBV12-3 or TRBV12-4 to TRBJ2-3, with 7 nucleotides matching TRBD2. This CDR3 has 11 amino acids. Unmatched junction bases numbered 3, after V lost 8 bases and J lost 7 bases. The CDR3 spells CASGGVNTQYF. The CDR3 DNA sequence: TGTGCCAGCGGGGGGGTGAATACGCAGTATTTT.

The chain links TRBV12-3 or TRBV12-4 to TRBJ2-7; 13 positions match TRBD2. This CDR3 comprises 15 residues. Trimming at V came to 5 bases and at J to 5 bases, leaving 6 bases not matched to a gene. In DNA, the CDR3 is TGTGCCAGCAGTGGGACTAGCGGGATATTCCACGAGCAGTACTTC. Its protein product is CASSGTSGIFHEQYF.

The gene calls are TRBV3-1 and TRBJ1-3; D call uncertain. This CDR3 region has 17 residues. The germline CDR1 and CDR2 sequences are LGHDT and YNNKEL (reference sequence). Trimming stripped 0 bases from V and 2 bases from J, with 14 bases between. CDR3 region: CASSQEVGPLPGNTIYF. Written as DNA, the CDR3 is TGTGCCAGCAGCCAAGAAGTAGGACCTCTTCCTGGAAACACCATATATTTT.

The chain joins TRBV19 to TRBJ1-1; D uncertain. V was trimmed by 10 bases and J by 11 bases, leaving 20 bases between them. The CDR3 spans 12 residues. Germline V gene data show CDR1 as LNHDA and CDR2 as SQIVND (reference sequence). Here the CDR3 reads CATSEFSKRAFF. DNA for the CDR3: TGTGCCACCAGTGAGTTTTCGAAGCGGGCTTTCTTT.

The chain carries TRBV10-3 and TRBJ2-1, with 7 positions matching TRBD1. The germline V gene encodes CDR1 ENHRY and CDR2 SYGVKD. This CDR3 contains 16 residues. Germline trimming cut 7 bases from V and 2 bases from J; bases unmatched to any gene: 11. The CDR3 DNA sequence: TGTGCCATCATGGCATCGTCCGGGACAGCCTACAATGAGCAGTTCTTC. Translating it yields CAIMASSGTAYNEQFF.

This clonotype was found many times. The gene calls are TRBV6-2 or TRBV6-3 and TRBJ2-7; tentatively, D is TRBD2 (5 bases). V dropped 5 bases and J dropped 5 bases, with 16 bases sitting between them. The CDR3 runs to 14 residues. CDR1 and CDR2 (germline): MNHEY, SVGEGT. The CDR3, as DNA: TGTGCCAGCAGTAACGCCGAGGGTCGCCACGAGCAGTACTTC. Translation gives CASSNAEGRHEQYF.